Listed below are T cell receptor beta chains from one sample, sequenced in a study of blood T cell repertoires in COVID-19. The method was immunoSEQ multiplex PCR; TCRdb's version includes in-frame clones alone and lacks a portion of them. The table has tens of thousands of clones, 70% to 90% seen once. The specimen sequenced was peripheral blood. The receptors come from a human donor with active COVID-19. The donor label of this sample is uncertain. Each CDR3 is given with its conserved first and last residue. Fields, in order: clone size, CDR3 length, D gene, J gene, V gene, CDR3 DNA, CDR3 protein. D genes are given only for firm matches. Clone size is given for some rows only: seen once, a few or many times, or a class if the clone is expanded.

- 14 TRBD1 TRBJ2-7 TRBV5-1 TGCGCCAGCAGCGGGCGGGACAGGGGTAACGAGCAGTACTTC CASSGRDRGNEQYF
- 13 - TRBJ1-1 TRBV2 TGTGCCAGCTCAAGAGGTCTGAACACTGAAGCTTTCTTT CASSRGLNTEAFF
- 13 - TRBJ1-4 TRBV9 TGTGCCAGCAGCGGAGACACGGGGGAAAAACTGTTTTTT CASSGDTGEKLFF
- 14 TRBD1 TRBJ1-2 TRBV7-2 TGTGCCAGCAGCTCCTCAGGGGGCCCAACTGGCTACACCTTC CASSSSGGPTGYTF
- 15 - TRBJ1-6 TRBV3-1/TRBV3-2 TGTGCCAGCAGCCAAGAAGCACAGTTTAATTCACCCCTCCACTTT CASSQEAQFNSPLHF
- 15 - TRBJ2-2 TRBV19 TGTGCCAGTAGTATCGGTAGCAGTAGCACCGGGGAGCTGTTTTTT CASSIGSSSTGELFF
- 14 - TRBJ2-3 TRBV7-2 TGTGCCAGCAGGGTCCGGACCACAGGGGATACGCAGTATTTT CASRVRTTGDTQYF
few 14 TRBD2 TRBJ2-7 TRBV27 TGTGCCAGCAGGGAGACTAGCGGGAGAGGCGAGCAGTACTTC CASRETSGRGEQYF
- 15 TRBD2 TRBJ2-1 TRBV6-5 TGTGCCAGCAGCTCGACTAGCGGGGATTACAATGAGCAGTTCTTC CASSSTSGDYNEQFF
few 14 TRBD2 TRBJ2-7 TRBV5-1 TGCGCCAGCAGCTTAGGGACTAGCGGGAGCGAGCAGTACTTC CASSLGTSGSEQYF
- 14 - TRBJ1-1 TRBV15 TGTGCCACCAGCAGAGAGGACTCCGGAGCTGAAGCTTTCTTT CATSREDSGAEAFF
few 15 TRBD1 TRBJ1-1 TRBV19 TGTGCCACCACCGGGACAGGGATTATGAACACTGAAGCTTTCTTT CATTGTGIMNTEAFF
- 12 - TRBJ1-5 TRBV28 TGTGCCAGCAGTCGGACTTTACAGCCCCAGCATTTT CASSRTLQPQHF
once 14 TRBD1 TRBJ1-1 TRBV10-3 TGTGCCATCAGTGAGTCGGGACAGGGCGCTGAAGCTTTCTTT CAISESGQGAEAFF
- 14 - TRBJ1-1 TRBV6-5 TGTGCCAGCAGTTACTGGACCGGGGAAACTGAAGCTTTCTTT CASSYWTGETEAFF
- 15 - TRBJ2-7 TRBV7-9 TGTGCCAGCAGCCGCCTGGGTGGAGGGCCCTACGAGCAGTACTTC CASSRLGGGPYEQYF
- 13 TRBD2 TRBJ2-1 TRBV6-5 TGTGCCAGCAGTTACGAAGCGGGGGGGCAAAAGTTCTTC CASSYEAGGQKFF
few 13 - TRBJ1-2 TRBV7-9 TGTGCCAGCAGCCCGGACAGTAACTATGGCTACACCTTC CASSPDSNYGYTF
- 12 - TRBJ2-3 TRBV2 TGTGCCAGCAGTCTTCCCGGAGCTGCGCAGTATTTT CASSLPGAAQYF
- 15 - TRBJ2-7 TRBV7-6 TGTGCCAGCAGCTCTACCGGGGGTACCTCCTACGAGCAGTACTTC CASSSTGGTSYEQYF
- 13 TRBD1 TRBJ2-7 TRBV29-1 TGCAGCGTTGAAGGGACAGGAGCCTACGAGCAGTACTTC CSVEGTGAYEQYF
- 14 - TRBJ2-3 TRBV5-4 TGTGCCAGCAGCCCCTGGCCCAGCACAGATACGCAGTATTTT CASSPWPSTDTQYF
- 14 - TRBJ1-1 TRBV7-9 TGTGCCAGCAGCCCACGGGACAAGAACACTGAAGCTTTCTTT CASSPRDKNTEAFF
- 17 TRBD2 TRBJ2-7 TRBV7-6 TGTGCCAGCAGCCCACTCCCACCGGGACTAGACTCCTACGAGCAGTACTTC CASSPLPPGLDSYEQYF
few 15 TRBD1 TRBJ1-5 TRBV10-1 TGCGCCAGCACTAAAGGGGGACAGCCCAATCAGCCCCAGCATTTT CASTKGGQPNQPQHF
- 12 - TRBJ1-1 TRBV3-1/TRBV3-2 TGTGCCAGCAGCCAAGATGGCCCGTGGGCTTTCTTT CASSQDGPWAFF
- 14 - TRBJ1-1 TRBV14 TGTGCCAGCAGCCAACTCGATTCAGGGGCCAGAGCTTTCTTT CASSQLDSGARAFF
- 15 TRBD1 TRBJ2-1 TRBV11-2 TGTGCCAGCAGGCACCCGGGACAGGGGAACAATGAGCAGTTCTTC CASRHPGQGNNEQFF
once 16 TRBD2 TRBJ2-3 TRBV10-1 TGCGCCAGCAGTCCCGCCGGGGGGGGCCTCACAGATACGCAGTATTTT CASSPAGGGLTDTQYF
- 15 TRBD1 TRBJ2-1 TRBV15 TGTGCCACCAGCAGAGGGGGGACAGAGTACAATGAGCAGTTCTTC CATSRGGTEYNEQFF
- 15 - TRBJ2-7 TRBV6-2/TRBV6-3 TGTGCCAGCAGTTACGGGGGCGGGAGCACCTACGAGCAGTACTTC CASSYGGGSTYEQYF
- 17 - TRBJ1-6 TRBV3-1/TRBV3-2 TGTGCCAGCAGCCAAGGGAGAGCAGCGACCTATAATTCACCCCTCCACTTT CASSQGRAATYNSPLHF